This T cell receptor beta chain was recorded in a study of cytomegalovirus exposure and HLA in healthy donors. The germline V gene encodes CDR1 SNHLY and CDR2 FYNNEI. The CDR3 length is 13 residues. V lost 6 bases and J lost 4; bases outside the gene matches: 4. With 60 Vbeta and 13 Jbeta primers, the PCR was carried out. Generated by immunoSEQ multiplex PCR, the TCRdb table keeps only in-frame clones and is missing some. This sample has approximately 150,000 clones, with around two thirds found just once. This rearrangement joins TRBV2 to TRBJ2-7; 9 bases match TRBD2. The receptor's source is a man aged 45-65 years in good health and CMV-seronegative. Sequenced sample: PBMCs. The CDR3 nucleotides read TGTGCCAGCAGGGCGGGGGGGCCGTACGAGCAGTACTTC. Amino acid sequence: CASRAGGPYEQYF. Filled out from reference TRBV2 and TRBJ2-7, the complete variable domain reads EPEVTQTPSHQVTQMGQEVILRCVPISNHLYFYWYRQILGQKVEFLVSFYNNEISEKSEIFDDQFSVERPDGSNFTLKIRSTKLEDSAMYFCASRAGGPYEQYFGPGTRLTVT.